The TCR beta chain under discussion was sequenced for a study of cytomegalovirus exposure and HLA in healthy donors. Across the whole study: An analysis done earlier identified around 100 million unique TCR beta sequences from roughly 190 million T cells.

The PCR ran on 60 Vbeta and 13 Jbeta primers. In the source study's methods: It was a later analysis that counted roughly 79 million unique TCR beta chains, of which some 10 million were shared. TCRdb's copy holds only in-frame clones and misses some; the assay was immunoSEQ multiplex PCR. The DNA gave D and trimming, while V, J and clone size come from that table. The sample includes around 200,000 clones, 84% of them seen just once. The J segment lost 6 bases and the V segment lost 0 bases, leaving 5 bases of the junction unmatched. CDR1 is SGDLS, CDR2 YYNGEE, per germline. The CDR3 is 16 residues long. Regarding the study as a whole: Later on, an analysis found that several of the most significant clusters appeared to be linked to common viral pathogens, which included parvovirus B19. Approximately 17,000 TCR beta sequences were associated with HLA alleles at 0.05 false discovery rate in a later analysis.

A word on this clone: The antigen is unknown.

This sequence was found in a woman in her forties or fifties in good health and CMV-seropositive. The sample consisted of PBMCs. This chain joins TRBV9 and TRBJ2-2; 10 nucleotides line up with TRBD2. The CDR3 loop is CASSVEGLAMAGELFF. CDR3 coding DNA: TGTGCCAGCAGCGTAGAGGGACTAGCGATGGCCGGGGAGCTGTTTTTT.